This T cell receptor beta chain is drawn from a study of Graves' ophthalmopathy and Graves' hyperthyroidism. Study in general: Peripheral blood was gathered at the point of initial diagnosis, before any treatment started. Broader study findings: Most thyroid-expanded clonotypes exceeding 0.001 frequency were also found in blood.

From RNA, the CDR3 regions of TCR beta chains were amplified and sequenced. First-round RT-PCR relied on HTBI primers, and a second-round multiplex PCR came next. TCRdb reprocessed the multiplex PCR reads via MiXCR and lists one record per CDR3 protein. The data hold about 420,000 distinct CDR3 sequences, with around 21% observed a single time. Hyperthyroidism is called stable when no ophthalmopathy develops within 18 months of follow-up. Someone took the PBMCs out of 10 ml of fresh peripheral blood. Turning to this clonotype: The antigen remains unidentified.

Trimming cost V 2 bases and J 0 bases, with 11 bases left between them. CDR3 length: 15 amino acids. Germline V gene sequence: CDR1 MGHRA, CDR2 YSYEKL. V usage is TRBV4-1 and J usage is TRBJ2-7, with D uncertain. Sequenced material: peripheral blood. This TCR was sampled from a woman aged 18-35 years with stable Graves' hyperthyroidism. The CDR3 here is CASSQPQENSYEQYF. In nucleotides, the CDR3 is TGCGCCAGCAGCCAACCTCAGGAAAACTCCTACGAGCAGTACTTC.